This TCR beta chain was captured in a study of metastatic and nonmetastatic thyroid tumors. Details on this clone: The sample has other DNA sequences that encode this CDR3 too.

The CDR3 covers 15 residues. Trimming cost V 4 bases and J 0 bases; bases outside gene matches: 4. Germline V CDR1 and CDR2: LGHDT, YNNKEL (reference sequence). Through MiXCR, TCRdb re-clonotyped the PCR reads. There are 35,000 to 45,000 clones in the sample; 9.5% to 13% occur only once, and roughly 9% lies in the top ten. Thyroid surgery took place with no prior treatment in any patient. This TCR came from a male donor with papillary thyroid cancer or a benign thyroid nodule (not recorded which). Some clones in this sample may be carry-over from other donors' samples. The rearrangement uses TRBV3-1 and TRBJ1-1, with 8 nucleotides matching TRBD1. Sample: blood. CDR3 sequence: CASSPRQGLNTEAFF. Written as DNA, the CDR3 is TGTGCCAGCAGCCCTCGACAGGGGCTGAACACTGAAGCTTTCTTT.